This T cell receptor (beta chain) was captured by sequencing in a study of blood T cells in healthy people across ages. It was with a sample-barcoded 5' primer and a J-beta primer mix that a second PCR of roughly 7 to 12 cycles was run. Via MiXCR, TCRdb re-called the 5' RACE reads, giving one row per CDR3 protein. The sample lists 1.5 million to 2 million distinct CDR3 sequences; under 30% were seen once. V lost 10 bases and J lost 6; bases outside the gene matches: 14. CDR3 size: 14 residues. Germline loops: CDR1 MNHEY, CDR2 SMNVEV (reference sequence). Sequenced: blood. The chain links TRBV27 to TRBJ1-2, with 7 bases lining up with TRBD1. The sequence was obtained from a woman under 40 in good health. CDR3 loop: CATATSGTAHGYTF. The CDR3, as DNA: TGTGCCACCGCGACTAGCGGGACAGCCCATGGCTACACCTTC.